This T cell receptor beta chain was recovered during a study of T cells in Graves' hyperthyroidism and ophthalmopathy (dated by TCRdb to between 2018 and 2021). A note on the overall study: Peripheral blood samples were taken at initial diagnosis, before any treatment was given. To identify TCR V-J signatures that set the groups apart, the researchers used a discovery cohort of 100 patients, made up of 40 to 45 with Graves' ophthalmopathy and around 58 with stable Graves' hyperthyroidism. Prospective prediction of ophthalmopathy was tested in an independent validation cohort of approximately 18 hyperthyroidism patients and approximately 17 patients who later progressed to ophthalmopathy. The 100 discovery patients were randomly divided into training and test sets at a 7:3 ratio. In more than five Graves' hyperthyroidism patients, the study also compared T-cell repertoires from thyroid tissue with T-cell repertoires from blood. Following sampling, methimazole starting at 30 mg daily was given to hyperthyroidism patients, and high-dose intravenous methylprednisolone was given to ophthalmopathy patients. The paper reports TCR Vbeta CDR3 sequencing of 140 or so peripheral blood samples: 43 ophthalmopathy, fewer than 80 hyperthyroidism and approximately 17 progressor patients.

Amplification of TCR beta CDR3 regions was carried out from RNA transcripts. For the first round of RT-PCR on the TCR CDR3, the HTBI primer set was used together with the Qiagen OneStep RT-PCR kit. The libraries were constructed in a second round of multiplex PCR and then size-selected and purified. Paired-end sequencing of the libraries was performed with 100 bp reads on an Illumina HiSeq2000. On the study's bioinformatics: Raw data were processed with SOAPnuke, discarding reads with adapters, uncalled bases, mean Phred below 15, or no exact constant-primer or identifier match. High-quality paired reads were merged with COPE v1.2.5, and unique nucleotide sequences were defined as clonotypes. Clonotypes were aligned to IMGT TRBV, TRBD and TRBJ reference segments using MiTCR v1.1. The analysis included only V-J combinations with a frequency above 0.0001, which together covered 99% to 99.2% of the repertoires. A TCS score was defined as the ratio between F50 (clonal expansion) and ExV (chaos), using BLOSUM62-based TCRdist between CDR3 peptides within each V-J. Welch's t-statistics and random forest reduced 500 to 550 V-J features to about 13, which were used in a naive Bayes classifier (R e1071). TCRdb cleaned the public reads at Q25 with fastp, built clones with MiXCR and kept in-frame beta chains. Rows are unified per CDR3 protein, each entry keeping the most common DNA and genes. The V and J calls come from TCRdb's annotation, not from the publication. The sample table lists under 300,000 distinct CDR3 sequences, roughly 13% of them with a count of one. Of the sample, 7% to 9.5% is held by the ten largest clones.

V is shortened by 1 base, J by 0 bases, and the region joining them spans 7 bases. The CDR3 spans 16 residues, from the cysteine through the phenylalanine. The read is trimmed to its CDR3 DNA, 48 bases read in frame from base 1. The CDR1 and CDR2 encoded by the germline V gene are SGHTA and FQGTGA. General study outcomes and caveats: In validation, the model predicted progression to ophthalmopathy a median of around six months before onset, with roughly 71% sensitivity and roughly 72% specificity. Ophthalmopathy was separated from stable hyperthyroidism by a 13 V-J signature model, with 85% to 90% sensitivity and approximately 84% specificity obtained in cross-validation and 80%/75% obtained in testing. Blood samples also contained most of the expanded thyroid clonotypes (frequency above 0.001), which suggests that blood repertoires may reflect thyroid immune responses. Sample size was not statistically predetermined, and blinding of investigators to group allocation was not performed.

Stable Graves' hyperthyroidism was defined as the absence of progression to ophthalmopathy over 18 months of follow-up. Hyperthyroidism patients were aged 18 to 65 years and newly diagnosed, with disease duration of less than 2 months. Any patient with an uncontrolled infection, another autoimmune disease, pregnancy or lactation was excluded. Diagnoses were established on the basis of clinical symptoms, serum thyroxine and TRAb, thyroid ultrasound, and orbital computed tomography. Ficoll-Paque density gradient centrifugation was used to isolate PBMCs from approximately 10 ml of fresh peripheral blood. Trizol reagent was used to extract total RNA, and RNA quality was then checked on an Agilent 2100 Bioanalyzer. Many counts were recorded for this clonotype. Its antigen is unknown. No clone much larger than this one lies a single base away; base qualities are absent.

Sequenced sample: blood. This receptor was identified in a woman between 40 and 55 years old with Graves' hyperthyroidism. Recombination joined TRBV7-3 with TRBJ2-6; the D gene is perhaps TRBD2, on 5 matching bases. The CDR3 region: CASSLRAGSGANVLTF. The sequenced DNA is TGTGCCAGCAGCTTAAGGGCGGGCTCTGGGGCCAACGTCCTGACTTTC.